The rows below give T cell receptor beta chains drawn from one sample of a study of OX40 agonist ivuxolimab in advanced cancers. Clones were sequenced by immunoSEQ multiplex PCR, and TCRdb holds only the in-frame ones, with some missing. The sample contains about 20,000 clones, roughly nine tenths of which appear only once. The source was CD4+ or CD8+ T cells sorted from blood, collected in a trial of the OX40 agonist ivuxolimab. The receptors derive from an adult with an advanced solid tumor such as melanoma, head and neck, liver or kidney cancer. Both conserved end residues are part of each CDR3. D genes are given only for firm matches. Clone size appears in some rows only: once, few, many, or a class for an expanded clone.

NA	NA	TRBV7-9	TRBJ1-1	TGTGCCAGCAGCCCCCGGGACCTCGCGAACACTGAAGCTTTCTTT	CASSPRDLANTEAFF
NA	NA	TRBV14	TRBJ2-2	TGTGCCAGCAGCCAACCTTGGGGGCAGGCGAACACCGGGGAGCTGTTTTTT	CASSQPWGQANTGELFF
NA	NA	TRBV9	TRBJ2-7	TGTGCCAGCAGCGTACGGGGGGACAGTAGCTCCTACGAGCAGTACTTC	CASSVRGDSSSYEQYF
NA	once	TRBV19	TRBJ1-1	TGTGCCAGTAGTCCGCGGAGAGGCCGTATAGCTGAAGCTTTCTTT	CASSPRRGRIAEAFF
NA	once	TRBV6-5	TRBJ1-1	TGTGCCAGCAGTTACTCATACAGGGAGGACACTGAAGCTTTCTTT	CASSYSYREDTEAFF
TRBD1	NA	TRBV7-2	TRBJ1-1	TGTGCCAGCAGCCCTGGGACAGGGACTTTCGCTGAAGCTTTCTTT	CASSPGTGTFAEAFF
NA	NA	TRBV27	TRBJ1-5	TGTGCCAGCACCCCCGCCTATAGCAATCAGCCCCAGCATTTT	CASTPAYSNQPQHF
TRBD2	NA	TRBV7-2	TRBJ2-3	TGTGCCAGCAGCTTAGAACCGGGACTAGCGGGGCGGGGTACGCAGTATTTT	CASSLEPGLAGRGTQYF
NA	NA	TRBV6-4	TRBJ2-1	TGTGCCAGCAGTGACTCTTCGGCGGCGTCCTACAATGAGCAGTTCTTC	CASSDSSAASYNEQFF
TRBD1	NA	TRBV5-1	TRBJ2-7	TGCGCCAGCAGCTTAGGGACAGCTACCGCGGGCCGTGAGCAGTACTTC	CASSLGTATAGREQYF